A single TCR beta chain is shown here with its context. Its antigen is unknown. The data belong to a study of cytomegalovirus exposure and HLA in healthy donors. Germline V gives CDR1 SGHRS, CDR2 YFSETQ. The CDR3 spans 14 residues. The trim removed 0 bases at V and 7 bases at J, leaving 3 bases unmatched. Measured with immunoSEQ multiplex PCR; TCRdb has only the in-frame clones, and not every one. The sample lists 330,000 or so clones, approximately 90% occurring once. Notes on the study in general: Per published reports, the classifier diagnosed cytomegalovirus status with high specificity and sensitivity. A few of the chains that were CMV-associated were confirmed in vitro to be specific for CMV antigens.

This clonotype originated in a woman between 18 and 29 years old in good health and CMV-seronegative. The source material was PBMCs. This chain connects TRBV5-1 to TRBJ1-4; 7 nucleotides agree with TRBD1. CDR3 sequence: CASSLGRGSEKLFF. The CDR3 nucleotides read TGCGCCAGCAGCTTGGGCAGGGGGAGTGAAAAACTGTTTTTT.